This record looks at one T cell receptor (beta chain) sequence and its context. This CDR3 region has 12 residues. Germline CDR1 reads SNHLY; CDR2 reads FYNNEI. The V end was cut by 6 bases, the J end by 5 bases, with 10 bases between. This specimen belongs to a study of blood T cell repertoires in COVID-19. Study-level information: Acute-phase and convalescent COVID-19 samples originated in the United States, Italy and Spain. T cells, B-cell-depleted T cells, or PBMCs supplied cDNA or gDNA.

Profiled with immunoSEQ multiplex PCR; TCRdb holds only in-frame clones, not every one. The table records some 150,000 clones, roughly nine tenths of them present only once. The chain carries TRBV2 and TRBJ1-2; D may be TRBD1 (6 bases). Sequencing used peripheral blood. The origin of this receptor is a woman aged 40 to 49 with acute or convalescent COVID-19. CDR3 sequence (DNA): TGTGCCAGCAGAGGGGGTATTTATGGCTACACCTTC. As protein: CASRGGIYGYTF.